A selection of T cell receptor beta chains follows, all from one sample in a study of cytomegalovirus exposure and HLA in healthy donors. The method was immunoSEQ multiplex PCR; TCRdb's version includes in-frame clones alone and lacks a portion of them. Of about 160,000 clones listed, around 90% are singletons. Specimen: PBMCs. The origin of the receptors is a man younger than 35 in good health and CMV-seronegative. CDR3s include the opening cysteine and the closing phenylalanine or tryptophan. The D gene is left open where the match is weak. Some rows mark clone size as missing; the rest say once, few, many or name a class of expanded clone.

TRBJ2-5,TRBV5-4,NA,TRBD1,TGTGCCAGCAGCTCGACAGGGACCGAGACCCAGTACTTC,CASSSTGTETQYF
TRBJ2-6,TRBV7-2,NA,NA,TGTGCCAGCAGCTTAGGGCGGGGGCGTGGGGCCAACGTCCTGACTTTC,CASSLGRGRGANVLTF
TRBJ2-1,TRBV2,NA,NA,TGTGCCAGCAGCAGCAATGAGCAGTTCTTC,CASSSNEQFF
TRBJ2-7,TRBV7-9,few,TRBD2,TGTGCCAGCAGCTTATGGCTAGCGGGGGGCTACGAGCAGTACTTC,CASSLWLAGGYEQYF
TRBJ2-2,TRBV19,NA,NA,TGTGCCAGTAGTTCTCCAGGAGGCAACACCGGGGAGCTGTTTTTT,CASSSPGGNTGELFF
TRBJ1-2,TRBV5-6,NA,NA,TGTGCCAGCAGCCCGGTGGGGCAGGAGGGCTACACCTTC,CASSPVGQEGYTF
TRBJ1-1,TRBV4-2,NA,TRBD1,TGTGCCAGCAGCTCAGGACAGGGCCGAACCGAAGCTTTCTTT,CASSSGQGRTEAFF
TRBJ2-7,TRBV11-2,NA,TRBD1,TGTGCCAGCAGCAGGGACAGGGTATTCTCCTACGAGCAGTACTTC,CASSRDRVFSYEQYF
TRBJ1-2,TRBV6-1,NA,NA,TGTGCCAGCAGTGAAGGGTCGGCTAACTATGGCTACACCTTC,CASSEGSANYGYTF
TRBJ1-4,TRBV21-1,NA,NA,TGTGCCAGCAGCAAAGCGACAGGGGCAACTAATGAAAAACTGTTTTTT,CASSKATGATNEKLFF
TRBJ2-5,TRBV20-1,once,TRBD2,TGCAGTACACGGGGGGTAGGGGACTTC,CSTRGVGDF
TRBJ2-3,TRBV5-6,once,NA,TGTGCCAGCAGCCGTCTTGGGACACCGAAAAACACAGATACGCAGTATTTT,CASSRLGTPKNTDTQYF
TRBJ1-3,TRBV6-5,NA,NA,TGTGCCAGCAGGCCCGGGGGTCGAGCTGGAAACACCATATATTTT,CASRPGGRAGNTIYF
TRBJ2-7,TRBV18,NA,TRBD2,TGTGCCAGCTCACCCGGAAGTCGGGGGGTCTACGAGCAGTACTTC,CASSPGSRGVYEQYF
TRBJ1-1,TRBV15,NA,TRBD1,TGTGCCACCAGCAGAGATACGGTCTGGGACAGGGGGATAAGTGCTGAAGCTTTCTTT,CATSRDTVWDRGISAEAFF
TRBJ2-1,TRBV29-1,NA,TRBD2,TGCAGCGTTGAAGGCGCTAGTTCGCGGGAGGAAAGTGAGCAGTTCTTC,CSVEGASSREESEQFF
TRBJ1-3,TRBV6-1,NA,NA,TGTGCCAGCAGTCCACGACATGTATCTGGAAACACCATATATTTT,CASSPRHVSGNTIYF
TRBJ2-6,TRBV28,NA,NA,TGTGCCAGCTTAGAATCTGGGGCCAACGTCCTGACTTTC,CASLESGANVLTF
TRBJ1-6,TRBV30,NA,NA,TGTGCCTGGAGTCAAAGGGGGTCCTATAATTCACCCCTCCACTTT,CAWSQRGSYNSPLHF
TRBJ2-1,TRBV29-1,NA,NA,TGCAGCGCAGAGACAGATAACAATGAGCAGTTCTTC,CSAETDNNEQFF
TRBJ2-3,TRBV5-1,few,TRBD1,TGCGCCAGCAGCTTGGAGGGACAGAGCACAGATACGCAGTATTTT,CASSLEGQSTDTQYF
TRBJ2-5,TRBV28,NA,NA,TGTGCCATTTCAGGAGGGGTGACGGAGACCCAGTACTTC,CAISGGVTETQYF
TRBJ2-5,TRBV5-1,NA,NA,TGCGCCAGCAGCTTGGCCCCGCTAGCCGAGACCCAGTACTTC,CASSLAPLAETQYF